Presented here are 10 T cell receptor beta chains from one specimen sequenced in a study of T cell changes during pregnancy in multiple sclerosis. Profiling relied on immunoSEQ multiplex PCR, and the TCRdb table lists in-frame clones only, not all of them. The table shows under 50,000 clones, with approximately 92% occurring only once. Specimen: CD8+ T cells from peripheral blood mononuclear cells, collected after pregnancy. Receptors originate from a female donor with multiple sclerosis, enrolled in a pregnancy study.

This chain joins TRBV19 and TRBJ2-1; a weak D match, TRBD2 (5 bases). This CDR3 region has 15 residues. Trimming stripped 4 bases from V and 3 bases from J, with 13 bases between. The V gene's germline CDR1 is LNHDA and CDR2 SQIVND (reference sequence). CDR3 sequence reads: CASSRTASSYNEQFF. The CDR3 nucleotides are TGTGCCAGTAGTAGGACCGCTAGCAGCTACAATGAGCAGTTCTTC.

The chain carries TRBV7-9 and TRBJ2-1, with D unresolved. Trimming took off 2 bases at V and 5 bases at J, with 7 bases between the two ends. Per germline, CDR1 SEHNR and CDR2 FQNEAQ (reference sequence). The CDR3 is 13 residues long. CDR3 bases: TGTGCCAGCAGCTTATTTCTCGACAATGAGCAGTTCTTC. Translated: CASSLFLDNEQFF.

The chain employs TRBV4-2 and TRBJ2-1; 9 positions agree with TRBD2. The germline CDR1 and CDR2 sequences are LGHNA and YNFKEQ. Trimming cost V 3 bases and J 3 bases; bases outside gene matches: 6. This CDR3 spans 16 amino acids. The CDR3 DNA follows: TGTGCCAGCAGCCACTCCGGGACTAGCTACTACAATGAGCAGTTCTTC. Translating gives CASSHSGTSYYNEQFF.

CDR3 nucleotides: TGTGCCAGCAGCCCCCTAGCGGGAGTCTACAATGAGCAGTTCTTC. Residues: CASSPLAGVYNEQFF. The chain has TRBV6-5 and TRBJ2-1; 10 positions match TRBD2. CDR3 size: 15 residues. Looked up from germline, CDR1 is MNHEY and CDR2 is SVGAGI. V dropped 6 bases and J dropped 3; count of bases not matched to a gene: 5.

The rearrangement links TRBV7-8 to TRBJ1-3; no firm D call. Germline loops: CDR1 SGHVS, CDR2 FQNEAQ. The ends were cut back, 6 bases at V and 0 bases at J, with 24 bases in the middle. This CDR3 contains 19 residues. CDR3 region: CASSLPGVPLLSSGNTIYF. The CDR3 DNA follows: TGTGCCAGCAGTCTCCCCGGTGTTCCTCTGCTGAGCTCTGGAAACACCATATATTTT.

V gene TRBV5-6 combines with J gene TRBJ2-5, with 9 nucleotides matching TRBD2. This CDR3 contains 16 residues. The V gene end was trimmed by 0 bases and the J gene end by 2 bases; junction bases not matched to a gene: 5. Germline V gene sequence: CDR1 SGHDT, CDR2 YYEEEE. In DNA form, the CDR3 reads TGTGCCAGCAGCTTGGGGATAGCGGGGGCACAAGAGACCCAGTACTTC. The encoded protein is CASSLGIAGAQETQYF.

This clone was picked up a small number of times. The V call is TRBV7-9, the J call TRBJ2-1, with a possible D match to TRBD2 (5 bases). V was trimmed by 2 bases and J by 4 bases, leaving 12 bases between them. The CDR3 is made up of 15 amino acids. Germline V CDR1 and CDR2: SEHNR, FQNEAQ (reference sequence). CDR3 nucleotides: TGTGCCAGCAGCTTAATCAGGCGGGTGTACAATGAGCAGTTCTTC. Its translation is CASSLIRRVYNEQFF.

Comments on this clone: The junction departs from the called germline gene at one end, perhaps through a read error. The chain employs TRBV6-5 and TRBJ2-7, with D perhaps TRBD1 (5 bases). The CDR3 length is 13 residues. From germline, CDR1 is MNHEY and CDR2 SVGAGI. The CDR3 DNA is TGTGCCAGCAGCACAAGCATGCAGGGCGAGGAGTACTTC. This codes for CASSTSMQGEEYF.

This sequence joins TRBV14 and TRBJ2-3; D is possibly TRBD2 (5 bases). Per germline, CDR1 SGHDN and CDR2 FVKESK. This CDR3 has 14 amino acids. The ends were cut back, 0 bases at V and 4 bases at J, with 8 bases in the middle. The CDR3, as DNA: TGTGCCAGCAGCCAAGATATCGGGGCAGATACGCAGTATTTT. This translates into CASSQDIGADTQYF.

This clone was counted a single time. The J gene is TRBJ2-7, the V gene TRBV4-1; 9 nucleotides align to TRBD2. CDR1 and CDR2 from the germline V gene are MGHRA and YSYEKL. The length of the CDR3 is 15 residues. The V segment lost 1 base and the J segment 3 bases; nucleotides outside the gene matches: 4. Here the CDR3 DNA reads TGCGCCAGCAGCCAAGTCCTAGCGGGGAACTACGAGCAGTACTTC. This gives the protein CASSQVLAGNYEQYF.